These 32 T cell receptor beta chains came from one sample sequenced in a study of OX40 agonist ivuxolimab in advanced cancers. Here immunoSEQ multiplex PCR was the method, and the copy in TCRdb shows in-frame clones only, minus some. The sample shows about 66,000 clones, about 81% of them seen only once. The sequencing here drew on CD4+ or CD8+ T cells sorted from blood, taken in a trial of the OX40 agonist ivuxolimab. The receptors come from an adult with an advanced solid tumor such as melanoma, head and neck, liver or kidney cancer.

The J gene is TRBJ2-1, the V gene TRBV7-9, with a possible D match to TRBD1 (5 bases). The CDR3 totals 16 residues. Trimming took off 4 bases at V and 9 bases at J, with 22 bases between the two ends. Germline V gene lookup returns CDR1 SEHNR and CDR2 FQNEAQ (reference sequence). DNA of the CDR3: TGTGCCAGCAGCTCTCCCCCCGGCAGGGCCAAAGGTGAGCAGTTCTTC. This translates into CASSSPPGRAKGEQFF.

The V and J genes are TRBV4-2 and TRBJ2-5, with D perhaps matching TRBD1 (6 bases). The CDR3 has 16 residues. CDR1 is LGHNA and CDR2 is YNFKEQ in the germline V gene. V lost 0 bases and J 5 bases, leaving 16 bases between the germline ends. The CDR3 DNA reads TGTGCCAGCAGCCAAGAAGCCAGGGGTATTATCGAGACCCAGTACTTC. Protein product: CASSQEARGIIETQYF.

This chain joins TRBV5-1 and TRBJ2-2; the D is unclear. The CDR3 has 14 residues. Trimming took 1 base from V and 4 from J, leaving 8 bases between them. The V gene's germline CDR1 is SGHRS and CDR2 YFSETQ. Here the CDR3 DNA reads TGCGCCAGCAGCTTGTTCACGGGCACCGGGGAGCTGTTTTTT. Amino acid sequence: CASSLFTGTGELFF.

The genes are TRBV9 and TRBJ1-2; 7 bases are a match to TRBD1. V gave up 0 bases and J gave up 5 bases; unmatched junction bases: 10. Looked up from germline, CDR1 is SGDLS and CDR2 is YYNGEE. The CDR3 totals 16 residues. The CDR3 sequence: CASSVGTGARGYGYTF. CDR3 nucleotide sequence: TGTGCCAGCAGCGTAGGGACAGGCGCAAGGGGGTATGGCTACACCTTC.

The count of this clone is one. The chain has TRBV7-3 and TRBJ1-1; possibly TRBD1 for D (6 bases). The germline V gene encodes CDR1 SGHTA and CDR2 FQGTGA. V was pared by 4 bases and J by 4 bases, with 22 bases between. The CDR3 has 17 residues. In DNA, the CDR3 is TGTGCCAGCAGCTCCGAGGCCAACAGGGCCCTCTCCACTGAAGCTTTCTTT. This sequence encodes CASSSEANRALSTEAFF.

This clone has a handful of counts. The chain has TRBV7-9 and TRBJ1-5; tentatively, D is TRBD1 (6 bases). The V gene's germline CDR1 is SEHNR and CDR2 FQNEAQ (reference sequence). The germline V and J ends were trimmed by 1 base and 5 bases, with 15 bases remaining between them. The CDR3 runs 16 residues. CDR3 sequence reads: CASSLGGRGRDQPQHF. The CDR3, as DNA: TGTGCCAGCAGCTTAGGAGGCAGGGGCCGGGATCAGCCCCAGCATTTT.

CDR3 nucleotides: TGCGCCAGCAGCCAAGCGGACAGGGTCGGTGGAGAGACCCAGTACTTC. This sequence encodes CASSQADRVGGETQYF. The J gene is TRBJ2-5, the V gene TRBV4-1; 8 nucleotides line up with TRBD1. Germline loops: CDR1 MGHRA, CDR2 YSYEKL. V trimming: 1 base; J trimming: 4 bases; junction bases outside the gene matches: 8. The CDR3 length is 16 residues.

The rearrangement links TRBV7-2 to TRBJ1-1; the D gene is possibly TRBD1 (6 bases). V lost 5 bases to trimming and J lost 7 bases, with 17 bases between them. This CDR3 comprises 14 residues. In germline, CDR1 is SGHTA, CDR2 FQGNSA. CDR3 loop: CASSQSQGTNEAFF. DNA for the CDR3: TGTGCCAGCAGCCAGTCACAGGGAACGAATGAAGCTTTCTTT.

The V call is TRBV2, the J call TRBJ1-5, with D maybe TRBD1 (6 bases). The CDR3 extends over 15 amino acids. The germline V and J ends were trimmed by 5 bases and 0 bases, with 11 bases remaining between them. Germline V gene data show CDR1 as SNHLY and CDR2 as FYNNEI. The DNA for the CDR3 is TGTGCCAGCAGTTTGGACAGAAATAGCAATCAGCCCCAGCATTTT. Its protein is CASSLDRNSNQPQHF.

Note on this clone: It is likely a read error, because the conserved phenylalanine at the end of the CDR3 is missing. The chain employs TRBV7-3 and TRBJ1-2; D remains ambiguous. This CDR3 region has 13 residues. CDR1 and CDR2 (germline): SGHTA, FQGTGA. V dropped 4 bases and J dropped 4 bases, with 10 bases sitting between them. The CDR3 here is CASSSNGAYGYTL. The CDR3 bases are TGTGCCAGCAGCTCCAACGGTGCCTATGGCTACACCCTC.

The CDR3 coding sequence is TGTGCCATCAGTGAGTCGAGGGGAACGGAGACCCAGTACTTC. This gives the protein CAISESRGTETQYF. V gene TRBV10-3 combines with J gene TRBJ2-5; D assignment may be TRBD1 or TRBD2 (5 bases each). V gave up 0 bases and J gave up 5 bases, with 10 bases separating them. The germline gives CDR1 ENHRY, CDR2 SYGVKD. CDR3 length: 14 amino acids.

The J gene is TRBJ2-7, the V gene TRBV7-8, with TRBD1 matching 10 bases. The CDR3 contains 14 residues. CDR1 and CDR2 from the germline V gene are SGHVS and FQNEAQ. Trimming removed 4 bases from V and 3 bases from J; junction bases left unmatched: 3. CDR3 region: CASSSRTGGYEQYF. The DNA for the CDR3 is TGTGCCAGCAGCTCCAGGACAGGGGGCTACGAGCAGTACTTC.

This chain links TRBV7-9 with TRBJ1-1; TRBD1 is a possible D gene (5 bases). Trimming removed 5 bases at V and 1 base at J, with 11 bases between. Germline CDR1 is SEHNR and CDR2 is FQNEAQ (reference sequence). The CDR3 runs 14 residues. CDR3 nucleotides: TGTGCCAGCAGCCTATTAGGGGAGAACACTGAAGCTTTCTTT. This translates into CASSLLGENTEAFF.

The genes are TRBV30 and TRBJ1-2; 7 positions agree with TRBD1. CDR3 length: 13 amino acids. Germline CDR1 is GTSNPN and CDR2 is SVGIG (reference sequence). The V and J ends lost 2 bases and 6 bases, in that order; junction bases with no gene match: 6. This chain's CDR3 is CAWSKGGYDGYTF. The CDR3 coding sequence is TGTGCCTGGAGTAAAGGGGGCTACGATGGCTACACCTTC.

Written as DNA, the CDR3 is TGCGCCAGCAGCCAACGACGGAACTACGAGCAGTACTTC. Its protein product is CASSQRRNYEQYF. The rearrangement links TRBV4-3 to TRBJ2-7; no reliable D call. Trimming removed 2 bases from V and 3 bases from J, with 8 bases in between. Germline-derived CDR1 and CDR2 are LGHNA and YSLEER. This CDR3 is built from 13 residues.

The gene calls are TRBV29-1 and TRBJ2-5; D unresolved. V lost 5 bases and J 5 bases, leaving 6 bases between the germline ends. Germline V CDR1 and CDR2: SQVTM, ANQGSEA. The CDR3 spans 10 residues. DNA for the CDR3: TGCAGCGTTCGTAGTGAGACCCAGTACTTC. Protein: CSVRSETQYF.

This rearrangement joins TRBV27 to TRBJ2-3; 8 positions agree with TRBD1. Losses at the gene ends were 2 bases for V and 1 base for J; bases not matched to a gene: 5. The CDR3 length is 16 residues. From germline, CDR1 is MNHEY and CDR2 SMNVEV (reference sequence). The CDR3 loop is CASSLGPGQGTDTQYF. CDR3 bases: TGTGCCAGCAGTTTAGGTCCGGGACAGGGCACAGATACGCAGTATTTT.

The chain combines TRBV5-1 with TRBJ2-7; 8 bases are a match to TRBD1. Germline V CDR1 and CDR2: SGHRS, YFSETQ. CDR3 length: 16 amino acids. Trimming cost V 2 bases and J 1 base; bases outside gene matches: 8. This chain's CDR3 is CASSFMDRALSYEQYF. CDR3 nucleotides: TGCGCCAGCAGCTTTATGGACAGGGCACTTTCCTACGAGCAGTACTTC.

The CDR3 reads CASSLNYGYTF. CDR3 in DNA: TGTGCCAGCAGCCTAAACTATGGCTACACCTTC. The rearrangement links TRBV5-6 to TRBJ1-2; D not certain. The germline CDR1 and CDR2 sequences are SGHDT and YYEEEE. The CDR3 runs to 11 residues. V was pared by 4 bases and J by 2 bases, with 3 bases between.

This clone was observed a few times. The rearrangement links TRBV15 to TRBJ2-3, with 16 bases fitting TRBD2. The V segment lost 6 bases and the J segment 6 bases; nucleotides outside the gene matches: 9. CDR1 and CDR2 from the germline V gene are LNHNV and YYDKDF (reference sequence). This CDR3 has 17 amino acids. CDR3 amino acids: CATRGLAGGPVRDTQYF. As DNA, the CDR3 is TGTGCCACCAGGGGACTAGCGGGAGGGCCTGTAAGGGATACGCAGTATTTT.

The chain joins TRBV9 to TRBJ2-7; 11 bases align to TRBD2. Trimming cost V 7 bases and J 0 bases; bases outside gene matches: 15. Germline-derived CDR1 and CDR2 are SGDLS and YYNGEE. The CDR3 is made up of 18 amino acids. The CDR3 region is CASGPGLSGGVGSYEQYF. The CDR3 nucleotides read TGTGCCAGCGGCCCTGGGCTTAGCGGGGGGGTTGGCTCCTACGAGCAGTACTTC.

This clone was observed a handful of times. The gene calls are TRBV10-3 and TRBJ1-5; D call uncertain. This CDR3 comprises 13 residues. Germline V CDR1 and CDR2: ENHRY, SYGVKD. The ends were cut back, 4 bases at V and 6 bases at J, with 10 bases in the middle. The CDR3 region is CAISAEGGQPQHF. The DNA of the CDR3 is TGTGCCATCAGTGCGGAAGGTGGTCAGCCCCAGCATTTT.

The chain uses TRBV19 and TRBJ1-3; no reliable D call. The germline gives CDR1 LNHDA, CDR2 SQIVND (reference sequence). V lost 5 bases and J lost 0, with 11 bases in between. CDR3 length: 15 residues. CDR3 DNA: TGTGCCAGTAGTCCAACAAGTTTCTCTGGAAACACCATATATTTT. Residues: CASSPTSFSGNTIYF.

The chain recombines TRBV19 with TRBJ1-2; TRBD1 aligns across 8 bases. The length of the CDR3 is 17 residues. V lost 4 bases and J lost 1; bases outside the gene matches: 11. The germline CDR1 and CDR2 sequences are LNHDA and SQIVND (reference sequence). The CDR3 is CASSSPRDRSYNYGYTF. The DNA of the CDR3 is TGTGCCAGTAGTAGCCCCCGGGACAGGAGTTATAACTATGGCTACACCTTC. The variable domain in full, completed from reference TRBV19 and TRBJ1-2, reads DGGITQSPKYLFRKEGQNVTLSCEQNLNHDAMYWYRQDPGQGLRLIYYSQIVNDFQKGDIAEGYSVSREKKESFPLTVTSAQKNPTAFYLCASSSPRDRSYNYGYTFGSGTRLTVV.

The chain combines TRBV4-1 with TRBJ1-2; D gene unclear. With 1 base removed from V and 5 bases from J, the gap between germline ends came to 17 bases. CDR3 length: 16 amino acids. The V gene's germline CDR1 is MGHRA and CDR2 YSYEKL. Written as DNA, the CDR3 is TGCGCCAGCAGCCAAGTTTGGAGAACTTCAGATTATGGCTACACCTTC. Translating gives CASSQVWRTSDYGYTF.

This chain links TRBV5-4 with TRBJ2-2; no firm D call. With 10 bases removed from V and 0 bases from J, the gap between germline ends came to 13 bases. The CDR3 loop spans 14 amino acids. Germline V CDR1 and CDR2: SGHNT, YYREEE (reference sequence). CDR3 nucleotides: TGTGCCTCGTCAGGTAGCCCGAACACCGGGGAGCTGTTTTTT. It codes for CASSGSPNTGELFF.

This clone is a singleton in its sample. CDR3 DNA: TGTGCCAGCAGCTTCGGTAGGGGGAGCTCTGGAAACACCATATATTTT. Translating it yields CASSFGRGSSGNTIYF. V gene TRBV5-6 combines with J gene TRBJ1-3; possible D gene TRBD1, 6 bases. There are 16 residues in the CDR3. V was pared by 2 bases and J by 0 bases, with 12 bases between. Looked up from germline, CDR1 is SGHDT and CDR2 is YYEEEE.

This clone was found once. V and J are TRBV6-5 and TRBJ2-5; unclear D gene. From germline, CDR1 is MNHEY and CDR2 SVGAGI. The V and J ends lost 7 bases and 5 bases respectively, with 8 bases between them. There are 11 residues in the CDR3. CDR3 residues: CASKLGETQYF. The CDR3 DNA reads TGTGCCAGCAAATTAGGGGAGACCCAGTACTTC.

The chain combines TRBV27 with TRBJ2-7; tentatively, D is TRBD1 (5 bases). Per the germline V gene, CDR1 is MNHEY and CDR2 is SMNVEV (reference sequence). Deletions cut 4 bases from V and 2 bases from J, with 18 bases between. The CDR3 loop spans 16 amino acids. The CDR3 sequence: CASSSPSGRVTYEQYF. The CDR3 DNA reads TGTGCCAGCAGTTCCCCCTCAGGCAGGGTCACCTACGAGCAGTACTTC.

The V gene is TRBV11-2, the J gene TRBJ2-7; D is uncertain. This CDR3 has 10 residues. Trimming took off 5 bases at V and 9 bases at J, with 8 bases between the two ends. Germline-derived CDR1 and CDR2 are SGHAT and FQNNGV. The CDR3 protein is CASSRVRQYF. CDR3 nucleotides: TGTGCCAGCAGCCGGGTGCGGCAGTACTTC.

The chain has TRBV5-1 and TRBJ1-1, with 8 bases fitting TRBD1. V shed 4 bases and J 2 bases; nucleotides not matched to a gene: 7. The CDR3 is 15 residues long. Germline CDR1 and CDR2: SGHRS and YFSETQ. The CDR3 reads CASSPRGQANTEAFF. DNA for the CDR3: TGCGCCAGCAGCCCCAGGGGACAGGCTAACACTGAAGCTTTCTTT.

The rearrangement links TRBV10-3 to TRBJ2-4; D is ambiguous. Per germline, CDR1 ENHRY and CDR2 SYGVKD. This CDR3 is built from 16 residues. Trimming stripped 5 bases from V and 0 bases from J, with 14 bases between. CDR3 residues: CAISPDGFLAKNIQYF. In nucleotides, the CDR3 is TGTGCCATCAGTCCTGACGGGTTTCTAGCCAAAAACATTCAGTACTTC.